This T cell receptor (beta chain) was found in a study of cytomegalovirus exposure and HLA in healthy donors (dated by TCRdb to 2016 to 2017). Context from the whole study: An earlier analysis of around 600 of the donors reported roughly 300 Gb of sequence data and 117 million unique TCR beta sequences from about 200 million T cells. To predict cytomegalovirus infection status, the study brought together high-throughput TCR immunosequencing, statistical association of individual TCRs with disease status, and machine learning. Every repertoire in the discovery cohort had been generated on one and the same sequencing platform. Of the roughly 390 genotyped donors, over 70% fell in the genetic ancestry cluster associated with self-reported Caucasian donors. In addition to the first cohort of roughly 670 subjects, a separate validation cohort of over 90 different subjects was used. Five DR-DQ haplotypes were handled as single units for association and clustering, since linkage in the cohort was strong. Class I and class II HLA loci were covered by the typing at four-digit resolution. To decide whether each TCR beta V gene segment behaved as functional or pseudogenic, an earlier analysis of approximately 620 of the donors relied on high-throughput TCR beta sequencing. A later genetic analysis used genome-wide SNP genotypes for about three fifths of the roughly 700 donors, treating that subset as a discovery cohort. Using immunosequencing, the study profiled T cell repertoires from approximately 700 subjects and related those repertoires to cytomegalovirus serostatus. Donor age, sex, ethnicity and CMV serostatus were compiled alongside the repertoire data. Typing coverage varied by locus: roughly 620-640 donors for A, B, C, DRB1 and DQB1; some 520 for DQA1; approximately 570 for DPA1; some 470 for DPB1. Among roughly 400 genotyped donors of the cohort, an average of about 240,000 unique TCR beta nucleotide sequences were sequenced per donor, roughly 20% of them non-productive. The study was designed to test whether signatures of past pathogen exposure could be identified by cataloging public T cell receptors. Roughly 300 gigabases of sequencing data and tens of millions of unique TCR sequences were included in an early release covering roughly 600 HLA-typed donors. The later analysis used no new phenotypic data to find candidate immune exposures, relying instead on TCR beta sequences and their occurrence across donors. A later analysis re-analyzed previously published TCR beta repertoires from hundreds of donors and added high-resolution HLA genotyping to study TCR occurrence patterns. Results and caveats for the whole study, not just this receptor: About 17 rarely observed V segments, including chromosome 9 orphons, were excluded from the earlier analysis of a few hundred of the donors because counts were too low. It was suggested by the authors that the approach could potentially be generalized to other disease states and immunological phenotypes. Some IMGT-functional V segments, including TRBV6-2 and TRBV6-3, could not be distinguished by the 87-base-pair reads and were therefore excluded. A total of 150 to 200 TCR beta chains were listed by the study as associated with cytomegalovirus. In a later analysis, most CMV-associated TCR beta chains were found to appear HLA-restricted, with HLA associations seemingly driven largely by CMV exposure. A cluster of highly shared sequence variants was judged likely to represent a technical artifact of the sequencing pipeline. A later analysis reported that several top co-occurrence clusters appeared linked to parvovirus B19, influenza, CMV and Epstein-Barr virus. At a false discovery rate of 0.05, a later analysis linked around 15,000 TCR beta sequences to specific HLA alleles. In a later analysis, TCR association rates were found to vary across HLA loci, with the most associated TCRs seen for DRB1 alleles and the fewest for HLA-C alleles. Assigning TCR associations to individual alleles was difficult when HLA alleles, especially DR and DQ, strongly co-occurred. In both the original and validation cohorts, the classifier was reported to diagnose cytomegalovirus status with high specificity and sensitivity. Broadly in line with IMGT annotations, most TCR beta V segments showed up in productive rearrangements about 87% or about 30% of the time in an earlier analysis of several hundred of the donors. Correlated functional status among segregating V segments might be attributable to linkage disequilibrium, but an unknown experimental factor could not be ruled out. V-gene and J-gene trimming of TCR beta chains was associated with a missense DCLRE1C variant in a later genetic analysis, and the association was replicated in an independent cohort. The only immune exposure information available for the cohort was CMV serostatus. A few of the identified cytomegalovirus-associated TCR beta chains were confirmed in vitro to be specific for cytomegalovirus antigens. According to a later genetic analysis, donors in an Asian-associated ancestry cluster had fewer N-insertions in productive TCRs than the approximately 610-donor mean. In a later analysis, HLA-associated TCR beta chains showed more clonal expansion and lower generation probabilities than non-associated chains that were equally common. Because HLA typing was unavailable for some donors at each locus, only the typed subset was used in association tests. Across donors, most TCR sequences were observed very rarely, whereas some public TCRs were present in many individuals. This cohort had only TCR beta chains sequenced, and the lack of alpha or paired-chain data limited which features could be detected. A further reported finding was that TCR beta sequences accurately predicted the HLA-A and HLA-B alleles for most subjects in the first cohort. The presence/absence analyses assumed that sequencing depth was roughly uniform across donors, and that assumption may not be true.

Preparation of the library involved the immunoSEQ multiplex PCR assay. The multiplex PCR relied on a mix of 60 forward primers for TCR Vbeta segments and 13 reverse primers for TCR Jbeta segments. The CDR3 region of rearranged TCR beta genes was amplified from genomic DNA by a multiplex PCR assay. The Illumina HiSeq System was used to sequence the amplified TCR beta libraries as 87-base-pair reads. In the source study's methods: A later analysis counted approximately 84 million unique TCR beta chains across the approximately 700 repertoires, and some 12 million of these chains were shared by at least two donors. Raw reads were error-corrected and collapsed into unique sequences by a nearest-neighbor algorithm in which closely related sequences were merged to remove PCR and sequencing errors. To assign V, D and J gene segments, CDR3 sequences were aligned to IMGT reference sequences. For a sequence to be retained, a match of at least six nucleotides to both a V gene segment and a J gene segment was required. A rearrangement counted as productive if the CDR3 had no stop codons and remained in frame with V and J, and every other rearrangement counted as non-productive. CDR3 was defined according to IMGT convention as the region running from the second conserved V-encoded cysteine to the conserved J-encoded phenylalanine. The earlier analysis of about 590 of the donors excluded sequences that lacked an unambiguous match to a single V gene segment. An earlier analysis of a few hundred of the donors called V segments functional above 56.7% productive rearrangements and segregating when the between-donor standard deviation exceeded 5%. A statistical classification framework was built for diagnosing cytomegalovirus status from the catalog of TCR beta chain sequences. In a later analysis, V and J genes were assigned by comparing TCR nucleotide sequences against IMGT/GENE-DB human TR gene sequences. A later analysis assigned CDR3 sequences and most-parsimonious VDJ recombination scenarios with the TCRdist pipeline. In a later analysis, each TCR beta chain was defined by its CDR3 amino acid sequence together with its V-gene family, and reads without a unique V-gene family were excluded. A later analysis removed roughly 590 highly shared, low-generation-probability nucleotide sequences to deal with suspected cross-contamination and a sequencing artifact. For each public chain, a later analysis derived a clonal expansion index from normalized ranks of inferred template counts within each repertoire. In a later analysis, generation probabilities were computed with a VDJ recombination model fitted to out-of-frame rearrangements, and the resulting probabilities were checked against IGoR. In a later analysis, hypergeometric tests were used to score TCR-TCR, TCR-HLA and TCR-CMV co-occurrence, with a repertoire-size bias correction applied to TCR pairs. False discovery rates were estimated in a later analysis by permuting HLA or CMV assignments 20 times. In a later analysis, co-occurring TCRs were grouped with DBSCAN, and TCRdist sequence similarity was added when clustering was performed within HLA-allele-positive subsets. Co-occurrence clustering excluded repertoires with fewer than 30,000 or more than 120,000 public chains, plus five with anomalous nucleotide sharing. TCRdb re-hosts the immuneACCESS table, in-frame sequences only. Its copies lack some clones; in the studies checked, an unresolved V gene accounts for under half of them, and the cause for the rest is not known. That table furnishes V, J and clone size, whereas the DNA furnished D and trimming. Within this sample are under 200,000 clones, with over 75% of them counted one time only. The ten largest clones capture 11% to 15% of the sample.

As for this clone: The clone's antigen remains unknown. No much larger clone is present one base from it, and per-base qualities are unavailable.

The cohort comprised approximately 700 healthy bone marrow donors. At the time of sampling, every cohort member was nominally healthy, though immune exposures that went unrecorded were likely present. The donor tested CMV seropositive and was one of the 289 seropositive cohort members. A peripheral blood sample was provided by each donor, and peripheral blood mononuclear cells were used for TCR beta sequencing. Genomic DNA extraction from the blood cell samples was performed with the Qiagen DNeasy Blood Extraction Kit. For CDR1 and CDR2, the germline V gene lists MDHEN and SYDVKM. Here V drops 8 bases and J drops 1 base, and the junction holds 9 bases not matched to any gene. There are 15 amino acids in the CDR3, from cysteine to phenylalanine inclusive. Only the CDR3 DNA stays, 45 bases, in frame from base 1.

The receptor chain draws on TRBV28 and TRBJ1-2; the junction holds 8 bases that match TRBD1. The origin of this receptor is a man aged 50-60 years in good health and CMV-seropositive. Sequencing was carried out using PBMCs. The CDR3 region has the sequence CASGRSDRGNYGYTF. The sequence in DNA is TGTGCCAGCGGGCGGTCAGACAGGGGTAACTATGGCTACACCTTC.